The 18 T cell receptor beta chains presented below share a single source sample, sequenced in a study of blood T cell repertoires in COVID-19. The protocol was immunoSEQ multiplex PCR, while the TCRdb copy is restricted to in-frame clones and leaves out a portion. The profile shows some 300,000 clones, about 87% of them singletons. Sequenced material: peripheral blood. The source is a woman aged 45-65 years with COVID-19, enrolled during active disease.

The chain couples TRBV6-1 to TRBJ2-7; D is unclear. The germline gives CDR1 MNHNS, CDR2 SASEGT. The CDR3 has 14 residues. The V end was cut by 1 base, the J end by 4 bases, with 11 bases between. The CDR3 DNA is TGTGCCAGCAGTGAAGATCGCATACTTTACGAGCAGTACTTC. Translation: CASSEDRILYEQYF.

The CDR3 here is CASSYSGETGNTIYF. CDR3 DNA: TGCGCCAGCAGCTACAGCGGGGAGACTGGAAACACCATATATTTT. The chain employs TRBV5-1 and TRBJ1-3; no clear D gene. V lost 3 bases and J lost 2, with 12 bases in between. The CDR3 runs 15 residues. Germline CDR1 is SGHRS and CDR2 is YFSETQ.

The genes are TRBV7-9 and TRBJ1-2, with 8 bases that match TRBD1. This CDR3 has 15 amino acids. Looked up from germline, CDR1 is SEHNR and CDR2 is FQNEAQ (reference sequence). Trimming took 7 bases from V and 7 from J; bases not matched to a gene: 14. CDR3 amino acids: CASIFTGGSGGGYTF. CDR3 nucleotide sequence: TGTGCCAGCATCTTTACAGGGGGGTCCGGGGGTGGCTACACCTTC.

This chain uses TRBV29-1 with TRBJ1-1, with a tentative D call TRBD1 (5 bases). Germline loops: CDR1 SQVTM, CDR2 ANQGSEA. This CDR3 region has 17 residues. V was shortened by 5 bases and J by 6 bases, with 28 bases between the two germline ends. CDR3 loop: CSVRRGGTRRRFAEAFF. CDR3 in DNA: TGCAGCGTTCGCCGGGGGGGGACGCGAAGGAGGTTTGCTGAAGCTTTCTTT. Full variable domain (remainder filled in from reference TRBV29-1 and TRBJ1-1): SAVISQKPSRDICQRGTSLTIQCQVDSQVTMMFWYRQQPGQSLTLIATANQGSEATYESGFVIDKFPISRPNLTFSTLTVSNMSPEDSSIYLCSVRRGGTRRRFAEAFFGQGTRLTVV.

The chain joins TRBV7-6 to TRBJ2-1, with 9 bases fitting TRBD2. The length of the CDR3 is 17 residues. After removal of 5 bases from V and 8 bases from J, the junction contained 16 bases not matched to a gene. The germline V gene encodes CDR1 SGHVS and CDR2 FNYEAQ. The CDR3 nucleotides read TGTGCCAGCAGCCCGAGGGGTACTGGACTAGCGTCTTATGAGCAGTTCTTC. Translated, it gives CASSPRGTGLASYEQFF.

This clone was recorded a few times. The chain recombines TRBV2 with TRBJ1-5, with D possibly being TRBD1 (5 bases). The CDR3 has 14 residues. Germline V lookup: CDR1 SNHLY, CDR2 FYNNEI. Trimming cost V 6 bases and J 6 bases, with 15 bases left between them. As DNA, the CDR3 is TGTGCCAGCAGCGGGGGAGGGACGAGTCAGCCCCAGCATTTT. This translates into CASSGGGTSQPQHF.

The chain combines TRBV6-1 with TRBJ1-1, with TRBD1 matching over 8 bases. In germline, CDR1 is MNHNS, CDR2 SASEGT. The CDR3 spans 14 residues. Trimming removed 2 bases from V and 5 bases from J; junction bases left unmatched: 4. The CDR3 sequence: CASSEQGARTEAFF. The CDR3 DNA sequence: TGTGCCAGCAGTGAACAGGGGGCGCGAACTGAAGCTTTCTTT.

The chain recombines TRBV7-9 with TRBJ2-1; D possibly corresponds to TRBD2 (6 bases). Per the germline V gene, CDR1 is SEHNR and CDR2 is FQNEAQ (reference sequence). This CDR3 is 13 amino acids long. V shed 5 bases and J shed 4 bases, with 9 bases lying between them. CDR3 residues: CASSGRGYNEQFF. In DNA form, the CDR3 reads TGTGCCAGCAGCGGGCGGGGATACAATGAGCAGTTCTTC. The full variable domain, with the rest looked up from reference TRBV7-9 and TRBJ2-1, is DTGVSQNPRHKITKRGQNVTFRCDPISEHNRLYWYRQTLGQGPEFLTYFQNEAQLEKSRLLSDRFSAERPKGSFSTLEIQRTEQGDSAMYLCASSGRGYNEQFFGPGTRLTVL.

This rearrangement joins TRBV2 to TRBJ1-5; D gene uncertain. CDR1 is SNHLY, CDR2 FYNNEI, per germline. V was pared by 3 bases and J by 3 bases, with 9 bases between. The CDR3 spans 14 residues. This CDR3 reads CASSDHSLNQPQHF. The CDR3 DNA is TGTGCCAGCAGTGATCACAGTCTCAATCAGCCCCAGCATTTT.

The J gene is TRBJ1-2, the V gene TRBV10-2, with D unresolved. The CDR3 extends over 17 amino acids. Germline V gene data show CDR1 as WSHSY and CDR2 as SAAADI. V lost 4 bases and J 2 bases, leaving 20 bases between the germline ends. In DNA, the CDR3 is TGCGCCAGCAGTGCCAGGATTCGGAAGTCTCAAAACTATGGCTACACCTTC. It is translated as CASSARIRKSQNYGYTF.

The chain links TRBV10-3 to TRBJ1-3, with TRBD1 matching over 8 bases. With V trimmed by 0 bases and J by 7 bases, 8 bases remained unmatched. CDR3 size: 16 residues. The germline V gene encodes CDR1 ENHRY and CDR2 SYGVKD. The DNA of the CDR3 is TGTGCCATCAGTGAGTCGACAGGGACAGGAGCGAACACCATATATTTT. It specifies CAISESTGTGANTIYF.

This clone was seen a single time. This chain uses TRBV7-9 with TRBJ2-5; D gene unclear. CDR1 is SEHNR, CDR2 FQNEAQ, per germline (reference sequence). This CDR3 has 13 residues. V was pared by 3 bases and J by 2 bases, with 7 bases between. CDR3 in amino acids: CASSFGAQETQYF. CDR3 coding DNA: TGTGCCAGCAGCTTCGGTGCACAAGAGACCCAGTACTTC.

V is TRBV7-9 and J is TRBJ2-7, with TRBD2 matching over 13 bases. The V segment lost 5 bases and the J segment 7 bases; nucleotides outside the gene matches: 11. The CDR3 has 16 amino acids. Germline-derived CDR1 and CDR2 are SEHNR and FQNEAQ (reference sequence). CDR3 region: CASSARLAGGQEEQYF. The DNA of the CDR3 is TGTGCCAGCAGCGCCAGACTAGCGGGAGGCCAAGAGGAGCAGTACTTC.

This clone was seen a single time. The chain employs TRBV5-6 and TRBJ1-2; D is ambiguous. Trimming left V 1 base short and J 3 bases short, with 13 bases between. From germline, CDR1 is SGHDT and CDR2 YYEEEE. There are 15 residues in the CDR3. This chain's CDR3 is CASSLFLSTYYGYTF. In DNA form, the CDR3 reads TGTGCCAGCAGCTTGTTTCTCAGTACGTACTATGGCTACACCTTC.

The rearrangement uses TRBV7-8 and TRBJ2-1; 8 bases align to TRBD1. This CDR3 has 15 amino acids. Germline-derived CDR1 and CDR2 are SGHVS and FQNEAQ. V was pared by 6 bases and J by 7 bases, with 11 bases of the junction left unmatched. The CDR3: CASSWTGLSGNEQFF. The CDR3 DNA is TGTGCCAGCAGTTGGACAGGGCTTTCTGGAAATGAGCAGTTCTTC.

The J gene is TRBJ2-7, the V gene TRBV11-2; 8 bases match TRBD1. V lost 3 bases and J lost 1; bases outside the gene matches: 17. CDR1 and CDR2 (germline): SGHAT, FQNNGV. CDR3 size: 19 residues. The CDR3 loop reads CASSLFRGLTGSRSYEQYF. Here the CDR3 DNA reads TGTGCCAGCAGCTTGTTCAGGGGGCTGACAGGATCCAGATCCTACGAGCAGTACTTC.

The chain combines TRBV5-1 with TRBJ1-3, with D tentatively TRBD1 (6 bases). The V and J ends lost 4 bases and 1 base respectively, with 15 bases between them. The CDR3 is made up of 16 amino acids. Germline V gene data show CDR1 as SGHRS and CDR2 as YFSETQ. This CDR3 is CASSLTAGASGNTIYF. The CDR3 DNA is TGCGCCAGCAGCCTAACCGCAGGGGCGTCTGGAAACACCATATATTTT.

The DNA for the CDR3 is TGTGCCAGCAGCCGTAACAATGAGCAGTTCTTC. Translation gives CASSRNNEQFF. The chain joins TRBV5-6 to TRBJ2-1; D gene ambiguous. Per germline, CDR1 SGHDT and CDR2 YYEEEE. The CDR3 contains 11 residues. Trimming took 4 bases from V and 5 from J, leaving 4 bases between them.